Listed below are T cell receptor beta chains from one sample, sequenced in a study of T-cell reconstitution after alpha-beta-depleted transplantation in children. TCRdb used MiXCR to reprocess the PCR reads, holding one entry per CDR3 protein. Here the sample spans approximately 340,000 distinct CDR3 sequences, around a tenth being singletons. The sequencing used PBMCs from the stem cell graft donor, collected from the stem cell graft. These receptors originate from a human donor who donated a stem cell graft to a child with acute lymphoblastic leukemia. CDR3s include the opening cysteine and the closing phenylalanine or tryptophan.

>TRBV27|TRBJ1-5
CASSFRGDFGQPQHF
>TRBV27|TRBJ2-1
CASSLMLAGGSEQFF
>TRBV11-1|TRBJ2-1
CASSLAGSLTYNEQFF
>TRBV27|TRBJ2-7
CASSLGAGPIYEQYF
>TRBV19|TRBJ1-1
CASGNRERSEAFF
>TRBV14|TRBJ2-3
CASSPQWTSGRGTDTQYF
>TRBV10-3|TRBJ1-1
CAVRSGGTEAFF
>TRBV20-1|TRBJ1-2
CSARDSGDRDRGYGYTF
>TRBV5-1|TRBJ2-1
CASSPGLAGVRFF
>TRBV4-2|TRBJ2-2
CASSHGHQNTGELFF
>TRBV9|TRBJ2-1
CASSAGTAYNEQFF
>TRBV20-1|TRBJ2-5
CSARATVKETQYF
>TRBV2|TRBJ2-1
CASSSLAGSDEQFF
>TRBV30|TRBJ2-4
CAWSVLNLAKNIQYF
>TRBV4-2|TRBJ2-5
CASSQELEETQYF
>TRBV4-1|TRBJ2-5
CASSTGQGETQYF
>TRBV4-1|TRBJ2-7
CASSQLSGEQYF
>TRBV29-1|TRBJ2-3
CSVSTGMTDTQYF
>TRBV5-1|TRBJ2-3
CASSLAEFGFRTQYF